The 32 T cell receptor beta chains given below trace back to one sample, sequenced in a study of blood T cell repertoires in COVID-19. TCRdb's table, derived via immunoSEQ multiplex PCR, lists solely in-frame clones and lacks some. The sample includes approximately 230,000 clones, roughly 84% seen only once; the top ten take around 3.6%. The specimen was peripheral blood. The source of these receptors is a woman aged 40 to 50 with active or convalescent COVID-19.

V gene TRBV2 combines with J gene TRBJ1-6; no firm D call. CDR1 is SNHLY and CDR2 is FYNNEI in the germline V gene. The germline V and J ends were trimmed by 6 bases and 7 bases, with 13 bases remaining between them. This CDR3 region has 14 residues. The CDR3 DNA reads as TGTGCCAGCAGCGTTCTAGGTGTCAATTCACCCCTCCACTTT. It is translated as CASSVLGVNSPLHF.

This chain joins TRBV10-2 and TRBJ1-2, with 8 bases identical to TRBD1. The CDR3 consists of 14 residues. The ends lost 6 bases at V and 0 bases at J; junction bases unmatched: 3. CDR1 is WSHSY, CDR2 SAAADI, per germline. The CDR3 DNA reads TGCGCCAGCAGCGACAGGGGAACTAACTATGGCTACACCTTC. Translation gives CASSDRGTNYGYTF.

V gene TRBV27 combines with J gene TRBJ2-6, with D tentatively TRBD2 (6 bases). Germline CDR1 is MNHEY and CDR2 is SMNVEV (reference sequence). This CDR3 has 16 residues. V was clipped by 6 bases and J by 2 bases, with 14 bases between them. The CDR3 is CASSPLATTGANVLTF. The CDR3 coding sequence is TGTGCCAGCAGCCCTCTAGCGACTACTGGGGCCAACGTCCTGACTTTC.

CDR3 coding DNA: TGTGCCAGCAGCCTCCTGGGGGGGACGGCAGAAGCTTTCTTT. It encodes CASSLLGGTAEAFF. The chain combines TRBV7-3 with TRBJ1-1; D is possibly TRBD1 (5 bases). Germline V lookup: CDR1 SGHTA, CDR2 FQGTGA. This CDR3 has 14 amino acids. V was shortened by 5 bases and J by 8 bases, with 18 bases between the two germline ends.

The gene calls are TRBV12-3 or TRBV12-4 and TRBJ1-5, with a possible D match to TRBD1 (5 bases). V was cut by 6 bases and J by 7 bases, with 13 bases left in between. The CDR3 covers 13 residues. The CDR3 loop reads CASSPQGSQPQHF. CDR3 DNA: TGTGCCAGCAGCCCTCAGGGTTCGCAGCCCCAGCATTTT.

V is TRBV6-5 and J is TRBJ2-7, with D perhaps TRBD2 (5 bases). Germline CDR1 is MNHEY and CDR2 is SVGAGI. The V gene lost 5 bases and the J gene lost 8 bases, with 19 bases spanning the gap. The CDR3 has 14 residues. The CDR3 DNA reads TGTGCCAGCAGTCCAACAAGGACGGCGGGTAAGCAGTACGTC. Protein product: CASSPTRTAGKQYV.

The gene calls are TRBV28 and TRBJ1-1, with 7 bases aligning to TRBD1. With 5 bases clipped from V and 5 bases from J, the junction kept 14 bases outside the gene matches. Germline V gives CDR1 MDHEN, CDR2 SYDVKM. The CDR3 contains 16 residues. The CDR3 DNA reads as TGTGCCAGCAGTACACGACAGGGAGGTATGATAACTGAAGCTTTCTTT. It translates to CASSTRQGGMITEAFF.

V usage is TRBV29-1 and J usage is TRBJ1-2, with 7 bases fitting TRBD1. With 4 bases clipped from V and 4 bases from J, the junction kept 6 bases outside the gene matches. The germline V gene has CDR1 SQVTM and CDR2 ANQGSEA. The CDR3 is 13 residues long. CDR3 protein: CSVVTGARYGYTF. CDR3 sequence (DNA): TGCAGCGTTGTAACAGGGGCCCGCTATGGCTACACCTTC.

The rearrangement links TRBV18 to TRBJ2-1; 8 bases line up with TRBD2. This CDR3 region has 15 residues. Germline CDR1 is KGHSH and CDR2 is LQKENI. With V trimmed by 3 bases and J by 7 bases, 8 bases remained unmatched. CDR3 in DNA: TGTGCCAGCTCACCTCTCTCGGGGGGGAGTAATGAGCAGTTCTTC. Protein product: CASSPLSGGSNEQFF.

The V and J genes are TRBV4-2 and TRBJ1-3; D may be TRBD1 (6 bases). CDR3 length equals 15 residues. V was trimmed by 3 bases and J by 0 bases, leaving 9 bases between them. CDR1 LGHNA and CDR2 YNFKEQ come from the germline V gene. The CDR3 nucleotides are TGTGCCAGCAGCCAGCTGGACAGCTCTGGAAACACCATATATTTT. Encoded protein: CASSQLDSSGNTIYF.

The chain recombines TRBV15 with TRBJ2-3; TRBD2 aligns across 15 bases. This CDR3 comprises 16 residues. V was clipped by 7 bases and J by 3 bases; unmatched bases: 5. The V gene's germline CDR1 is LNHNV and CDR2 YYDKDF (reference sequence). The CDR3 region is CATTGLAGGVTDTQYF. CDR3 nucleotides: TGTGCCACCACGGGACTAGCGGGGGGAGTGACAGATACGCAGTATTTT. The full variable domain, in which reference TRBV15 and TRBJ2-3 provide the parts outside the CDR3, is DAMVIQNPRYQVTQFGKPVTLSCSQTLNHNVMYWYQQKSSQAPKLLFHYYDKDFNNEADTPDNFQSRRPNTSFCFLDIRSPGLGDTAMYLCATTGLAGGVTDTQYFGPGTRLTVL.

This clone was detected only once. This chain links TRBV11-2 with TRBJ2-1; TRBD2 matches 8 bases. The CDR3 is 16 residues long. Germline V gene sequence: CDR1 SGHAT, CDR2 FQNNGV. With 3 bases clipped from V and 7 bases from J, the junction kept 11 bases outside the gene matches. CDR3 DNA: TGTGCCAGCAGCTTCACCGGGGGGGCCTGGGAGAATGAGCAGTTCTTC. As protein: CASSFTGGAWENEQFF.

V and J are TRBV30 and TRBJ1-4; D is ambiguous. The germline V gene encodes CDR1 GTSNPN and CDR2 SVGIG (reference sequence). CDR3 length equals 15 residues. V gave up 0 bases and J gave up 7 bases, with 15 bases separating them. CDR3 nucleotides: TGTGCCTGGAGTGTAGTGTCGGGGTTCGGTGAAAAACTGTTTTTT. It yields the protein CAWSVVSGFGEKLFF.

This clone was counted only a few times. The chain combines TRBV4-2 with TRBJ1-1; 7 bases map to TRBD1. V gave up 0 bases and J gave up 5 bases; unmatched junction bases: 3. CDR1 and CDR2 (germline): LGHNA, YNFKEQ. The CDR3 is 14 residues long. CDR3 amino acids: CASSQEAGGTEAFF. The DNA for the CDR3 is TGTGCCAGCAGCCAAGAAGCAGGGGGAACTGAAGCTTTCTTT.

This chain's CDR3 is CASSSAARRSLHF. CDR3 nucleotide sequence: TGTGCCAGCAGTTCGGCGGCTAGGAGGTCCCTCCACTTT. The chain is built from TRBV6-5 and TRBJ1-6; D uncertain. Germline CDR1 and CDR2: MNHEY and SVGAGI. The CDR3 length is 13 residues. V was cut by 4 bases and J by 14 bases, with 15 bases left in between.

This chain joins TRBV5-1 and TRBJ1-5; 7 bases are a match to TRBD1. V shed 4 bases and J 1 base; nucleotides not matched to a gene: 2. CDR1 is SGHRS and CDR2 is YFSETQ in the germline V gene. The CDR3 loop spans 14 amino acids. This CDR3 reads CASSATGSNQPQHF. The CDR3 nucleotides read TGCGCCAGCAGCGCGACAGGGAGCAATCAGCCCCAGCATTTT.

The chain is built from TRBV6-1 and TRBJ1-1, with unresolved D. The CDR3 loop spans 11 amino acids. V was clipped by 3 bases and J by 6 bases, with 5 bases between them. Germline CDR1 reads MNHNS; CDR2 reads SASEGT. Written as DNA, the CDR3 is TGTGCCAGCAGTGATAGTTCTGAAGCTTTCTTT. Translated, it gives CASSDSSEAFF.

The chain has TRBV5-1 and TRBJ1-5; D uncertain. V lost 0 bases and J 6 bases, leaving 10 bases between the germline ends. Germline values: CDR1 SGHRS, CDR2 YFSETQ. This CDR3 is built from 14 residues. For the CDR3, the DNA is TGCGCCAGCAGCTTGGTTGGCGAGGGTCAGCCCCAGCATTTT. Its protein is CASSLVGEGQPQHF. Full variable domain (outside the CDR3, taken from reference TRBV5-1 and TRBJ1-5): KAGVTQTPRYLIKTRGQQVTLSCSPISGHRSVSWYQQTPGQGLQFLFEYFSETQRNKGNFPGRFSGRQFSNSRSEMNVSTLELGDSALYLCASSLVGEGQPQHFGDGTRLSIL.

This clone was seen ten or more times. The rearrangement joins TRBV28 to TRBJ1-1, with TRBD1 as a possible D gene (6 bases). The germline V gene encodes CDR1 MDHEN and CDR2 SYDVKM. V shed 3 bases and J shed 4 bases, with 12 bases lying between them. The CDR3 runs 14 residues. The CDR3 region is CASSFKSGATEAFF. The CDR3 nucleotides read TGTGCCAGCAGTTTCAAATCAGGGGCCACTGAAGCTTTCTTT.

The gene calls are TRBV11-2 and TRBJ1-5; no clear D. V dropped 5 bases and J dropped 8 bases, with 13 bases sitting between them. The CDR3 has 13 residues. Germline lookup yields CDR1 SGHAT and CDR2 FQNNGV. CDR3 coding DNA: TGTGCCAGCAGCCCCCGTACTCGCGAGCCCCAGCATTTT. Amino acid sequence: CASSPRTREPQHF.

This clone was detected only a few times. This specimen includes other DNA sequences encoding the same CDR3. V gene TRBV5-6 combines with J gene TRBJ2-3, with D possibly matching TRBD1 (5 bases). Germline V gives CDR1 SGHDT, CDR2 YYEEEE. The V and J ends lost 5 bases and 4 bases respectively, with 11 bases between them. This CDR3 is 13 amino acids long. CDR3 DNA: TGTGCCAGCAGTTCAAAGGGGCCAGATACGCAGTATTTT. This translates into CASSSKGPDTQYF. Combining the CDR3 with reference TRBV5-6 and TRBJ2-3 gives the whole variable domain DAGVTQSPTHLIKTRGQQVTLRCSPKSGHDTVSWYQQALGQGPQFIFQYYEEEERQRGNFPDRFSGHQFPNYSSELNVNALLLGDSALYLCASSSKGPDTQYFGPGTRLTVL.

This rearrangement joins TRBV6-5 to TRBJ2-2; possible D gene TRBD2, 5 bases. This CDR3 has 12 residues. Trimming cost V 8 bases and J 3 bases, with 7 bases left between them. Germline CDR1 is MNHEY and CDR2 is SVGAGI. CDR3: CASRLYTGELFF. The DNA of the CDR3 is TGTGCCAGCCGACTATACACCGGGGAGCTGTTTTTT.

V usage is TRBV19 and J usage is TRBJ2-1, with 9 bases aligning to TRBD1. This CDR3 contains 16 residues. V shed 1 base, J shed 6 bases, and the junction held 7 bases outside the gene matches. The germline V gene has CDR1 LNHDA and CDR2 SQIVND (reference sequence). Here the CDR3 DNA reads TGTGCCAGTAGTATAGGTGGGACAGGGAGGAGCAATGAGCAGTTCTTC. This gives the protein CASSIGGTGRSNEQFF.

The rearrangement joins TRBV30 to TRBJ2-4, with a weak D call TRBD1 (6 bases). The CDR3 extends over 17 amino acids. The V end was cut by 4 bases, the J end by 0 bases, with 19 bases between. CDR1 GTSNPN and CDR2 SVGIG come from the germline V gene (reference sequence). The CDR3 here is CAWKSAGEYRAKNIQYF. CDR3 in DNA: TGTGCCTGGAAGAGTGCAGGGGAATATAGAGCCAAAAACATTCAGTACTTC.

The chain has TRBV29-1 and TRBJ1-1, with D uncertain. The CDR3 has 14 amino acids. Germline CDR1 and CDR2: SQVTM and ANQGSEA. V lost 6 bases and J 7 bases, leaving 21 bases between the germline ends. The CDR3 DNA reads as TGCAGCGTCCAAATAACGGGAGGGTATCTTGAAGCTTTCTTT. Translated, it gives CSVQITGGYLEAFF. The complete variable domain, with remaining parts taken from reference TRBV29-1 and TRBJ1-1, reads SAVISQKPSRDICQRGTSLTIQCQVDSQVTMMFWYRQQPGQSLTLIATANQGSEATYESGFVIDKFPISRPNLTFSTLTVSNMSPEDSSIYLCSVQITGGYLEAFFGQGTRLTVV.

V gene TRBV7-3 combines with J gene TRBJ1-4; D is perhaps TRBD1 (6 bases). Per the germline V gene, CDR1 is SGHTA and CDR2 is FQGTGA. This CDR3 contains 13 residues. V gave up 10 bases and J gave up 5 bases, with 14 bases separating them. CDR3 DNA: TGTGCCACCAGTCAGGGGCCCAATGAAAAACTGTTTTTT. This gives the protein CATSQGPNEKLFF. The full variable domain, its missing parts supplied by reference TRBV7-3 and TRBJ1-4, is GAGVSQTPSNKVTEKGKYVELRCDPISGHTALYWYRQSLGQGPEFLIYFQGTGAADDSGLPNDRFFAVRPEGSVSTLKIQRTERGDSAVYLCATSQGPNEKLFFGSGTQLSVL.

Only a few counts were recorded for this clone. The chain has TRBV15 and TRBJ2-1; the D gene is possibly TRBD2 (6 bases). V gave up 5 bases and J gave up 9 bases, with 17 bases separating them. This CDR3 region has 14 residues. Looked up from germline, CDR1 is LNHNV and CDR2 is YYDKDF (reference sequence). CDR3 loop: CATSLRGTRSEQFF. CDR3 bases: TGTGCCACCAGCTTGCGGGGCACACGTAGTGAGCAGTTCTTC.

The CDR3 loop reads CASSNRIRGQGLGEQFF. As DNA, the CDR3 is TGCGCCAGCAGCAACCGGATTAGGGGGCAAGGGTTGGGTGAGCAGTTCTTC. The chain recombines TRBV4-1 with TRBJ2-1, with 7 bases that match TRBD1. CDR3 length: 17 amino acids. In germline, CDR1 is MGHRA, CDR2 YSYEKL. Unmatched junction bases numbered 19, after V lost 5 bases and J lost 9 bases.

The V and J genes are TRBV2 and TRBJ2-7; no firm D call. The V and J ends lost 3 bases and 6 bases respectively, with 12 bases between them. The CDR3 length is 13 residues. CDR1 is SNHLY and CDR2 is FYNNEI in the germline V gene. CDR3 sequence: CASSDFLEGEQYF. The CDR3 coding sequence is TGTGCCAGCAGTGATTTCCTAGAAGGCGAGCAGTACTTC.

The J gene is TRBJ1-1, the V gene TRBV7-9; D not resolved. The CDR3 covers 15 residues. Germline CDR1 reads SEHNR; CDR2 reads FQNEAQ (reference sequence). V shed 1 base and J shed 0 bases, with 9 bases lying between them. The CDR3 sequence: CASSLGGLMNTEAFF. The CDR3 DNA is TGTGCCAGCAGCTTAGGAGGGCTAATGAACACTGAAGCTTTCTTT.

This clone was picked up a small number of times. The rearrangement uses TRBV28 and TRBJ1-5; 8 bases line up with TRBD1. CDR1 is MDHEN and CDR2 is SYDVKM in the germline V gene. This CDR3 region has 15 residues. V lost 2 bases and J lost 5; bases outside the gene matches: 5. The DNA for the CDR3 is TGTGCCAGCAGTTTACCGGGGACAGGTTATCAGCCCCAGCATTTT. Its protein is CASSLPGTGYQPQHF.

The chain carries TRBV6-1 and TRBJ1-1; 9 bases match TRBD1. Losses at the gene ends were 6 bases for V and 3 bases for J; bases not matched to a gene: 5. The CDR3 loop spans 14 amino acids. The germline V gene encodes CDR1 MNHNS and CDR2 SASEGT. The CDR3, as DNA: TGTGCCAGCAGGGACAGGGGAGTGGACACTGAAGCTTTCTTT. Its translation: CASRDRGVDTEAFF.